The sequence of this T cell receptor (beta chain) was determined in a study of brain T cells in children with intractable seizures. Findings of the study overall: Patients' HCMV serostatus was unknown; virus specificity rests on CDR3 similarity alone. Clones missing pre-surgery may reflect undersampling of that blood sample.

Germline values: CDR1 KGHDR, CDR2 SFDVKD. Trimming cost V 3 bases and J 4 bases, with 14 bases left between them. CDR3 length: 15 amino acids. The data were produced by immunoSEQ multiplex PCR, yet TCRdb's version contains in-frame clones alone and is incomplete. This table has fewer than 80,000 clones, about 96% appearing once. Sequencing was limited to surgery cases with top T cell transcript signatures in brain tissue. Pre-surgery treatment included at least one anti-epileptic drug. As to this clone: What it recognizes is unknown.

Sequencing used peripheral blood, obtained at surgery. This receptor was taken from a boy in the first two years of life with focal cortical dysplasia and intractable seizures. The rearrangement joins TRBV24-1 to TRBJ1-2; D remains unclear. The CDR3 spells CATSDTVGNIYGYTF. DNA for the CDR3: TGTGCCACCAGTGATACGGTAGGCAATATCTATGGCTACACCTTC.